The rows below give T cell receptor beta chains drawn from one sample of a study of control samples from healthy donors and cancer patients. Method: immunoSEQ multiplex PCR; TCRdb's copy keeps in-frame clones and lacks some. The table has about 410,000 clones, 80% to 95% seen once. Sample: PBMCs. The source is a middle-aged man with head and neck cancer. Both conserved end residues are part of each CDR3. The D gene is left open where the match is weak. Size values are once, few and many counts, or a class for expanded clones, and some rows have none.

d_gene	v_gene	j_gene	abundance	CDR3nt	CDR3aa
TRBD1	TRBV5-6	TRBJ1-5	.	TGTGCCAGCAGCTCGGGCCGGTTCGGGACAGCCAGCAATCAGCCCCAGCATTTT	CASSSGRFGTASNQPQHF
.	TRBV15	TRBJ1-1	.	TGTGCCACCAGCTTGGGACGCCCCGGCGGCACTGAAGCTTTCTTT	CATSLGRPGGTEAFF
.	TRBV5-1	TRBJ1-5	once	TGCGCCAGCAGCTTGGGAGTCGGGGCTAATCAGCCCCAGCATTTT	CASSLGVGANQPQHF
TRBD2	TRBV28	TRBJ2-5	.	TGTGCCAGCAGCATGGGGGGGGAAGTAGAGACCCAGTACTTC	CASSMGGEVETQYF
.	TRBV3-1/TRBV3-2	TRBJ1-5	.	TGTGCCAGCAGCCAAGGTCATGTCGGCAGGGGAGGCAATCAGCCCCAGCATTTT	CASSQGHVGRGGNQPQHF
.	TRBV3-1/TRBV3-2	TRBJ2-1	.	TGTGCCAGCAGGCCGGTAAATGAGCAGTTCTTC	CASRPVNEQFF
.	TRBV4-2	TRBJ2-7	.	TGTGCCAGCGAGCCAACCGCCAGGGGTGGGGGCGAGCAGTACTTC	CASEPTARGGGEQYF
.	TRBV5-1	TRBJ2-1	.	TGCGCCAGCAGCTTGGAGGTCCTAGGTACTCGGTTCTTC	CASSLEVLGTRFF
.	TRBV2	TRBJ1-3	.	TGTGCCAGCAGAAAGGACCAAGGAAACACCATATATTTT	CASRKDQGNTIYF
TRBD2	TRBV6-5	TRBJ2-7	.	TGTGCCAGCAAGGTCGGCGGGAGCTCCTACGAGCAGTACTTC	CASKVGGSSYEQYF
.	TRBV7-7	TRBJ2-1	.	TGTGCTAGCAGCTTAGCCCAAGGAGCGGGCCACAATGAGCAGTTCTTC	CASSLAQGAGHNEQFF
TRBD2	TRBV19	TRBJ2-5	.	TGTGCCAGTATGGAGGGTCGGACTAGCGGGGGATATGAGACCCAGTACTTC	CASMEGRTSGGYETQYF
.	TRBV30	TRBJ2-2	.	TGTGCCTGGAAGACGGTGAACACCGGGGAGCTGTTTTTT	CAWKTVNTGELFF
.	TRBV6-2/TRBV6-3	TRBJ2-1	.	TGTGCCAGCAGTTACGGTACGGGCTTCTACAATGAGCAGTTCTTC	CASSYGTGFYNEQFF
.	TRBV3-1/TRBV3-2	TRBJ2-7	.	TGTGCCAGCAGCCAAGTTTACCCGGGTGGCGAGCAGTACTTC	CASSQVYPGGEQYF
.	TRBV5-1	TRBJ2-1	.	TGCGCCAGCAGCTATTTAGCGGACTCCTACAATGAGCAGTTCTTC	CASSYLADSYNEQFF
.	TRBV11-2	TRBJ1-2	.	TGTGCCAGCAGCTTAGATGGGGGCAGTCGACCCTATGGCTACACCTTC	CASSLDGGSRPYGYTF
TRBD1	TRBV29-1	TRBJ1-4	.	TGCAGCGTCCCCGGGACAGGGGGAGGCGAAAAACTGTTTTTT	CSVPGTGGGEKLFF
.	TRBV11-2	TRBJ2-5	.	TGTGCCAGCAGCAAATCTGAAGGGGGTTGGACCCAGTACTTC	CASSKSEGGWTQYF
.	TRBV7-8	TRBJ1-1	.	TGTGCCAGCAGCTTAGAACCAGAATCTGAAGCTTTCTTT	CASSLEPESEAFF
.	TRBV5-4	TRBJ2-7	.	TGTGCCAGCAGCCCCTGGGGGGCTCCCTCCTACGAGCAGTACTTC	CASSPWGAPSYEQYF
.	TRBV7-2	TRBJ2-7	.	TGTGCCAGCAGTTCCCCCGCCCAGCCCTACGAGCAGTACTTC	CASSSPAQPYEQYF
TRBD1	TRBV29-1	TRBJ1-2	.	TGCAGCCTTAATGGGGAGGGGGCGTCCAACTATGGCTACACCTTC	CSLNGEGASNYGYTF
.	TRBV25-1	TRBJ2-3	.	TGTGCCAGCAGTCGGGACCTGAACACAGATACGCAGTATTTT	CASSRDLNTDTQYF
.	TRBV28	TRBJ2-5	.	TGTGCCAGCAGGATACAGGGCTGGGGGATACAAGAGACCCAGTACTTC	CASRIQGWGIQETQYF
TRBD1	TRBV6-5	TRBJ1-1	.	TGTGCCAGCAGTTACCCTCCAGGGGGCGGCACTGAAGCTTTCTTT	CASSYPPGGGTEAFF
.	TRBV27	TRBJ2-3	once	TGTGCCAGCAGTTTATCGAGTGGATACCCAGATACGCAGTATTTT	CASSLSSGYPDTQYF
TRBD1	TRBV27	TRBJ1-2	.	TGTGCCAGCGGACAGGGCCTCGGCTATGGCTACACCTTC	CASGQGLGYGYTF